Listed here is a single T cell receptor (beta chain). These data are taken from a study of blood T cell repertoires in COVID-19. Only in-frame clones appear in the TCRdb table, and some are missing; sequencing was by immunoSEQ multiplex PCR. The table includes around 150,000 clones, approximately 82% detected once. The CDR3 runs to 15 residues. The V end was cut by 7 bases, the J end by 2 bases, with 18 bases between. Germline CDR1 and CDR2: MDHEN and SYDVKM. The sequence came from a woman aged 40 to 50 with COVID-19, enrolled during active disease. Sequences were obtained from peripheral blood. The gene calls are TRBV28 and TRBJ2-7; D perhaps matches TRBD1 (5 bases). The CDR3 is CASTSTAQSTYEQYF. The CDR3 nucleotides are TGTGCCAGCACCTCGACAGCTCAATCTACCTACGAGCAGTACTTC.